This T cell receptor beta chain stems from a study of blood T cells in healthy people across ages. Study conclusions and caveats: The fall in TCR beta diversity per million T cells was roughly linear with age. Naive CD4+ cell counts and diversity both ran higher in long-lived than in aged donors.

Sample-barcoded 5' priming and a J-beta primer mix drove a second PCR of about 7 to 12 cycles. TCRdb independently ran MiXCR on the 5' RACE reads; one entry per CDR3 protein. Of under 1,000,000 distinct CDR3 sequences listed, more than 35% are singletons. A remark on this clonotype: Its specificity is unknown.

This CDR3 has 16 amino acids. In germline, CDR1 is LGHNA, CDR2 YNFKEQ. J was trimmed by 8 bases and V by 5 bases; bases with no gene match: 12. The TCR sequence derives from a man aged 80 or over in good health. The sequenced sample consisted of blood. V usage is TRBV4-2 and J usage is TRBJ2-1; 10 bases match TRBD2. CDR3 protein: CASSYPTSGPRYEQFF. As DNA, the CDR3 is TGTGCCAGCAGCTACCCGACTAGCGGGCCCCGGTATGAGCAGTTCTTC.